The 17 T cell receptor beta chains presented below share a single source sample, sequenced in a study of shared clonotypes between healthy human individuals. Repertoires were generated with immunoSEQ multiplex PCR, while TCRdb's copy carries only in-frame clones and drops some. The sample contains 1 million to 1.3 million clones, 70% to 80% of which appear only once. The sequencing input was memory CD4+ T cells from PBMCs. The subset was: CD45RA-negative fraction. These receptors came from a man aged 18 to 30 in good health. Some clones in this sample may be carry-over from other donors' samples.

In this sample, this clone turned up once. This chain links TRBV2 with TRBJ1-2, with 7 bases fitting TRBD1. The CDR3 sequence is 15 residues long. Per the germline V gene, CDR1 is SNHLY and CDR2 is FYNNEI. Trimming took 4 bases from V and 4 from J; bases not matched to a gene: 9. The CDR3 DNA reads TGTGCCAGCAGTGGGTACACGACAGGGACCTATGGCTACACCTTC. It yields the protein CASSGYTTGTYGYTF.

Notes on this clone: This sample includes further DNA sequences coding for the same CDR3. This sequence joins TRBV5-1 and TRBJ1-2; 11 positions match TRBD1. The CDR3 sequence is 14 residues long. Looked up from germline, CDR1 is SGHRS and CDR2 is YFSETQ. The V gene end was trimmed by 3 bases and the J gene end by 4 bases; junction bases not matched to a gene: 2. CDR3 protein: CASSSGQGAYGYTF. The CDR3 DNA reads as TGCGCCAGCAGCTCTGGACAGGGGGCCTATGGCTACACCTTC.

This clone has just one count. The chain carries TRBV28 and TRBJ2-7, with D possibly being TRBD2 (6 bases). CDR1 is MDHEN and CDR2 is SYDVKM in the germline V gene. The CDR3 contains 13 residues. Trimming pared 10 bases from V and 0 bases from J, leaving 13 bases between. CDR3: CATRFGSSYEQYF. The DNA of the CDR3 is TGTGCCACCCGATTCGGGAGCTCCTACGAGCAGTACTTC.

The table lists this clone with a few counts. The chain combines TRBV5-4 with TRBJ2-7; no clear D. The CDR3 has 14 amino acids. V dropped 4 bases and J dropped 7 bases, with 18 bases sitting between them. Germline loops: CDR1 SGHNT, CDR2 YYREEE (reference sequence). The DNA of the CDR3 is TGTGCCAGCAGCGCCACGCCTGGATCGTGGGAGCAGTACTTC. Encoded protein: CASSATPGSWEQYF.

The V and J genes are TRBV7-2 and TRBJ2-2, with 7 nucleotides matching TRBD2. V gave up 8 bases and J gave up 6 bases; unmatched junction bases: 9. The germline gives CDR1 SGHTA, CDR2 FQGNSA. The CDR3 loop spans 14 amino acids. The CDR3 loop is CASDVRGDAGELFF. The CDR3 DNA follows: TGTGCCAGCGACGTACGGGGGGATGCCGGGGAGCTGTTTTTT.

The rearrangement joins TRBV27 to TRBJ2-7; 8 positions match TRBD2. Germline CDR1 MNHEY, CDR2 SMNVEV (reference sequence). This CDR3 region has 18 residues. The V segment lost 5 bases and the J segment 0 bases; nucleotides outside the gene matches: 15. In nucleotides, the CDR3 is TGTGCCAGCAGTCGATCCCTAACCACTAGCGGAAGCTCCTACGAGCAGTACTTC. It translates to CASSRSLTTSGSSYEQYF.

Points on this clone: This CDR3 is missing its conserved last phenylalanine or tryptophan, likely due to a read error. The chain recombines TRBV30 with TRBJ1-5, with no clear D. The V and J ends lost 2 bases and 5 bases respectively, with 13 bases between them. The germline gives CDR1 GTSNPN, CDR2 SVGIG (reference sequence). CDR3 length equals 14 residues. The DNA for the CDR3 is TGTGCCTGGAGTAGCGGGGTGGGAGATCAGCCCCAGCATTTA. Translating gives CAWSSGVGDQPQHL.

The rearrangement links TRBV15 to TRBJ2-6; D gene uncertain. Germline CDR1 LNHNV, CDR2 YYDKDF (reference sequence). This CDR3 contains 15 residues. The ends were cut back, 6 bases at V and 0 bases at J, with 9 bases in the middle. The CDR3 DNA is TGTGCCACCAGTGGAGACATCTCTGGGGCCAACGTCCTGACTTTC. Its translation: CATSGDISGANVLTF.

The count of this clone is one. The chain carries TRBV18 and TRBJ2-1, with D possibly being TRBD2 (5 bases). V was pared by 0 bases and J by 12 bases, with 12 bases between. The germline V gene has CDR1 KGHSH and CDR2 LQKENI. The CDR3 covers 13 residues. CDR3 nucleotides: TGTGCCAGCTCACCACCGTTACTAGAGGGGCAGTTCTTC. It is translated as CASSPPLLEGQFF.

The chain uses TRBV7-3 and TRBJ2-2; 7 positions agree with TRBD2. The CDR3 is made up of 19 amino acids. Germline lookup yields CDR1 SGHTA and CDR2 FQGTGA. V lost 2 bases and J lost 0; bases outside the gene matches: 12. The CDR3 sequence: CASSLVAGASGTNTGELFF. In DNA, the CDR3 is TGTGCCAGCAGCTTAGTAGCTGGGGCTAGCGGAACGAACACCGGGGAGCTGTTTTTT.

The CDR3 DNA sequence: TGTGCCAGCAGCGTAGGAGGGAGGGGACGAGGAGCTTTCTTT. Its translation: CASSVGGRGRGAFF. The J gene is TRBJ1-1, the V gene TRBV9, with D maybe TRBD1 (5 bases). Germline loops: CDR1 SGDLS, CDR2 YYNGEE. V lost 0 bases and J 10 bases, leaving 16 bases between the germline ends. This CDR3 has 14 amino acids.

Points on this clone: A far larger clone is just one base off, so this is likely a read error. CDR3 in amino acids: CAWSPKGLDGQYF. CDR3 nucleotide sequence: TGTGCCTGGAGTCCTAAGGGGTTGGACGGGCAGTACTTC. V and J are TRBV30 and TRBJ2-7; possible D gene TRBD1, 5 bases. The germline V gene has CDR1 GTSNPN and CDR2 SVGIG (reference sequence). Trimming left V 2 bases short and J 9 bases short, with 17 bases between. The CDR3 is made up of 13 amino acids.

The rearrangement links TRBV7-9 to TRBJ2-5, with 7 nucleotides matching TRBD2. The CDR3 contains 14 residues. Germline CDR1 reads SEHNR; CDR2 reads FQNEAQ (reference sequence). The V segment lost 5 bases and the J segment 3 bases; nucleotides outside the gene matches: 6. The CDR3 spells CASSRGAGEETQYF. The DNA of the CDR3 is TGTGCCAGCAGCAGGGGTGCGGGGGAAGAGACCCAGTACTTC.

The genes are TRBV19 and TRBJ1-2, with 7 bases aligning to TRBD1. Trimming at V came to 0 bases and at J to 14 bases, leaving 3 bases not matched to a gene. Germline CDR1 LNHDA, CDR2 SQIVND (reference sequence). The CDR3 totals 11 residues. CDR3 nucleotides: TGTGCCAGTAGTATAGAAGACAGGGAGACCTTC. This translates into CASSIEDRETF.

As regards this clone: This is likely an artifact of a read error, given a far larger clone one base away. The V and J genes are TRBV29-1 and TRBJ1-1; 7 nucleotides match TRBD1. The CDR3 is 13 amino acids. The germline CDR1 and CDR2 sequences are SQVTM and ANQGSEA. The CDR3 nucleotides read TGCAGCGGATCACAGGGGACGGGTACTGAAGTTTTCTTT. Translation: CSGSQGTGTEVFF.

This clone appeared once. The CDR3 DNA is TGTGCCAGCAGTTTCTTAGGAGGGGTCTACGAGCAGTACTTC. It translates to CASSFLGGVYEQYF. The V gene is TRBV28, the J gene TRBJ2-7; D is perhaps TRBD2 (6 bases). CDR1 and CDR2 from the germline V gene are MDHEN and SYDVKM. The CDR3 extends over 14 amino acids. Deletions cut 3 bases from V and 3 bases from J, with 12 bases between.

This chain uses TRBV7-8 with TRBJ2-1; 7 nucleotides match TRBD2. CDR3 length equals 17 residues. The germline V gene encodes CDR1 SGHVS and CDR2 FQNEAQ. The V segment lost 0 bases and the J segment 4 bases; nucleotides outside the gene matches: 9. The CDR3 reads CASSLARGGRRYNEQFF. The CDR3 DNA reads TGTGCCAGCAGCTTAGCGCGGGGCGGGAGAAGGTACAATGAGCAGTTCTTC.